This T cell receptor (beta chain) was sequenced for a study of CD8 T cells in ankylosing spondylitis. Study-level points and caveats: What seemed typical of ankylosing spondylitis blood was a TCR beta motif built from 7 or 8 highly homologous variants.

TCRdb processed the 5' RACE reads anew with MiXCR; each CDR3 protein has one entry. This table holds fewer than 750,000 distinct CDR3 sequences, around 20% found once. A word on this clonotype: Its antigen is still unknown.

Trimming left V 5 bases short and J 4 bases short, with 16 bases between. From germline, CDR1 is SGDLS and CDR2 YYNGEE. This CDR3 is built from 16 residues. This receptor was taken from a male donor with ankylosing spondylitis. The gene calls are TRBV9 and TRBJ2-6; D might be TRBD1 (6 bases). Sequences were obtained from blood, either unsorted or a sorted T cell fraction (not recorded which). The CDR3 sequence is CASSTDRYGGANVLTF. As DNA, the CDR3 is TGTGCCAGCAGTACCGACAGGTACGGGGGGGCCAACGTCCTGACTTTC.